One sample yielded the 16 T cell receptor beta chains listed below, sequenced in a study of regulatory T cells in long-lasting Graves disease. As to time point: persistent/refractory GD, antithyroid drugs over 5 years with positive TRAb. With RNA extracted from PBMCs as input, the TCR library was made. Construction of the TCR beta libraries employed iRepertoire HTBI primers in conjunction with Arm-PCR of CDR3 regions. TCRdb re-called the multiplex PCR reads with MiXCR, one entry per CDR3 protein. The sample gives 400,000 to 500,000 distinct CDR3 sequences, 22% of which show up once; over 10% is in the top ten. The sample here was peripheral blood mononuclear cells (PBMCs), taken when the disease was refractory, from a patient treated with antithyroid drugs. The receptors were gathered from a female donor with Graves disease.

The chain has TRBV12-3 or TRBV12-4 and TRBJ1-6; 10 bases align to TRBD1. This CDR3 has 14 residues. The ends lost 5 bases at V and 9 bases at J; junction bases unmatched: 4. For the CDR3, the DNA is TGTGCCAGCAGTATGGGACAGGGGAGTTCACCCCTCCACTTT. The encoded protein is CASSMGQGSSPLHF.

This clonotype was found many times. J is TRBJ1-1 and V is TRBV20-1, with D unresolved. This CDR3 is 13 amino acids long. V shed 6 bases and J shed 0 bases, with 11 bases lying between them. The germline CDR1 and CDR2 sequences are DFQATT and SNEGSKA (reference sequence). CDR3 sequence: CSATEGMNTEAFF. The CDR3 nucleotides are TGCAGTGCGACGGAAGGAATGAACACTGAAGCTTTCTTT.

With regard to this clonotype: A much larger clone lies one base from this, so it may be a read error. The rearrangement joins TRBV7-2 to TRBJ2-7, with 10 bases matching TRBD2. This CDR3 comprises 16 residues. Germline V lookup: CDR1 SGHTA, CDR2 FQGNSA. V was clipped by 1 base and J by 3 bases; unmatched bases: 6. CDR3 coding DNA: TGTGCCAGCAGCTTAGTTTCTAGCGGGGGAGTCTACGAGCAGTACTTC. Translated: CASSLVSSGGVYEQYF.

Here the CDR3 reads CSAQKEGGRTDTQYF. CDR3 nucleotide sequence: TGCAGTGCTCAGAAGGAGGGAGGGCGAACAGATACGCAGTATTTT. The chain joins TRBV20-1 to TRBJ2-3, with 7 positions matching TRBD2. The CDR3 extends over 15 amino acids. From germline, CDR1 is DFQATT and CDR2 SNEGSKA (reference sequence). V dropped 5 bases and J dropped 3; count of bases not matched to a gene: 11.

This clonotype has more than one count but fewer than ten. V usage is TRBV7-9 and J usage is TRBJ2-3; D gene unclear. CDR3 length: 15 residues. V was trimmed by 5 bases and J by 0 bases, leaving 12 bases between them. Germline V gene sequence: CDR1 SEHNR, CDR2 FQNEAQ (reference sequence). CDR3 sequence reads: CASSRSRFSTDTQYF. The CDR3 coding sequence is TGTGCCAGCAGCCGCTCAAGATTTAGCACAGATACGCAGTATTTT.

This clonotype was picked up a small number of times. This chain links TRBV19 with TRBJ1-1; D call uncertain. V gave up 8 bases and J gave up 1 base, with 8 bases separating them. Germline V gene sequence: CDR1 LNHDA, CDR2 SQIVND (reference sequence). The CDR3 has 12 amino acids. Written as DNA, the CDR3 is TGTGCCAGTCGTGTAGCGAACACTGAAGCTTTCTTT. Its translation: CASRVANTEAFF. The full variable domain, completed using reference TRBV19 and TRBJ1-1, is DGGITQSPKYLFRKEGQNVTLSCEQNLNHDAMYWYRQDPGQGLRLIYYSQIVNDFQKGDIAEGYSVSREKKESFPLTVTSAQKNPTAFYLCASRVANTEAFFGQGTRLTVV.

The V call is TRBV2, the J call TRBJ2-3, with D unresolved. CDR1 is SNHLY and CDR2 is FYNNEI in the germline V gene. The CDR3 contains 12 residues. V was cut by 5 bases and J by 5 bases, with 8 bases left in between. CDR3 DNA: TGTGCCAGCAGTCCCTCCCGAGATACGCAGTATTTT. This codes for CASSPSRDTQYF.

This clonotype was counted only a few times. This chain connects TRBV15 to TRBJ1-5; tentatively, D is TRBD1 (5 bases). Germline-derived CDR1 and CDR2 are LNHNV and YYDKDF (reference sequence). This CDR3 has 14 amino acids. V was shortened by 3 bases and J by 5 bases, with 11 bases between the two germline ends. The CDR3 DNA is TGTGCCACCAGCAGTTGGGGGTGGGATCAGCCCCAGCATTTT. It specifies CATSSWGWDQPQHF.

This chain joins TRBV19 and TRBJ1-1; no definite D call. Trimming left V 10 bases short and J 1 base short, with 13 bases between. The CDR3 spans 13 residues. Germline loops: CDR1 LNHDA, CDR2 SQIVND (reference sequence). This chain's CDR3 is CATKEQSNTEAFF. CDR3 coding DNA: TGTGCCACCAAGGAACAGTCGAACACTGAAGCTTTCTTT.

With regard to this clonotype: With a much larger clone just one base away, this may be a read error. DNA of the CDR3: TGTGCCAGCAGTTCCCCCGGGGCAGGGAACACTGAAGCTTTCTTT. Amino acid sequence: CASSSPGAGNTEAFF. This chain joins TRBV12-3 or TRBV12-4 and TRBJ1-1, with D tentatively TRBD1 (5 bases). This CDR3 contains 15 residues. Trimming took 4 bases from V and 1 from J, leaving 13 bases between them.

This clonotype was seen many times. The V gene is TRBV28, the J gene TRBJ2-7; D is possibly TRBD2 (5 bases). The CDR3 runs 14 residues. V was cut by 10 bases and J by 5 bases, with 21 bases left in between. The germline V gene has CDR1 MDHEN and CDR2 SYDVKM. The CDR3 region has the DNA TGTGCCACCAGCCGTCGTGGGAGTTTCCACGAGCAGTACTTC. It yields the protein CATSRRGSFHEQYF. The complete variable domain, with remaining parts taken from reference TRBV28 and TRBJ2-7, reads DVKVTQSSRYLVKRTGEKVFLECVQDMDHENMFWYRQDPGLGLRLIYFSYDVKMKEKGDIPEGYSVSREKKERFSLILESASTNQTSMYLCATSRRGSFHEQYFGPGTRLTVT.

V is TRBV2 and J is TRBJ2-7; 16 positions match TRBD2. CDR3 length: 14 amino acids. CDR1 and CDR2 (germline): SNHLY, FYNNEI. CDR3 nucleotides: TGTACTTCCAGCACCGGGACTAGCGGGAGGGAGTGGTACTTC. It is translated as CTSSTGTSGREWYF. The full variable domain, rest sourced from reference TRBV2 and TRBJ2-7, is EPEVTQTPSHQVTQMGQEVILRCVPISNHLYFYWYRQILGQKVEFLVSFYNNEISEKSEIFDDQFSVERPDGSNFTLKIRSTKLEDSAMYFCTSSTGTSGREWYFGPGTRLTVT.

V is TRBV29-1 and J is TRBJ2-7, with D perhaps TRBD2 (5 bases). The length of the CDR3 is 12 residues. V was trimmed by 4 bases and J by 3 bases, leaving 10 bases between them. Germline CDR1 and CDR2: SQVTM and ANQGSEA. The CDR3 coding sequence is TGCAGCGTTGTAGAGGGAGACTACGAGCAGTACTTC. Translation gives CSVVEGDYEQYF.

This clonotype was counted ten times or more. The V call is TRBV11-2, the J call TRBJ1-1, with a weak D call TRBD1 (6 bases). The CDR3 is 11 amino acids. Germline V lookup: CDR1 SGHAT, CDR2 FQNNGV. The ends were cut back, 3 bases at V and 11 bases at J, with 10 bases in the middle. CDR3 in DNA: TGTGCCAGCAGCTTGGAGGGGGATGCTTTCTTT. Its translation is CASSLEGDAFF.

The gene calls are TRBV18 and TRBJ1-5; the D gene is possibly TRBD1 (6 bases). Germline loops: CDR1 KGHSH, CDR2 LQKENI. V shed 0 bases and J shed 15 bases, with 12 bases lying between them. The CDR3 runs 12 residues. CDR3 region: CASSPPTGARHF. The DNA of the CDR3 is TGTGCCAGCTCACCACCGACGGGGGCTAGGCATTTT.

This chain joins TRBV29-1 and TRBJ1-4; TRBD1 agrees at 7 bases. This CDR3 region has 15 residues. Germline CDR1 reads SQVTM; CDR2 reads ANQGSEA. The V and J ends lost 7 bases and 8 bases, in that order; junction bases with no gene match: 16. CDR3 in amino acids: CSALGSTGLREKLFF. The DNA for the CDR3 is TGCAGCGCCCTAGGGTCGACAGGGCTGCGCGAAAAACTGTTTTTT.